This T cell receptor beta chain appears in the sequencing data of a study of T cell repertoires in cytomegalovirus infection. Study details: The authors relied on CMV epitopes, both recently identified HLA-C-restricted and well-studied HLA-B-restricted. Indications came from public TCR beta signatures; they pointed to CMV infection and to a matching HLA type.

This clonotype has only a few counts. Its matching antigen is unknown. TCRdb redid the calling of the reads with MiXCR, one entry per CDR3 protein. The sample yields about a million distinct CDR3 sequences, approximately 30% seen once. Germline CDR1 is SGHVS and CDR2 is FNYEAQ. The CDR3 sequence is 15 residues long. The V and J ends lost 5 bases and 5 bases respectively, with 15 bases between them. General observations from the study: Clonotypes of TCR beta that were HLA-C-restricted and CMV-specific dominated the ex vivo response. Totalled public TCR beta family frequency picked out people who carried CMV plus the relevant HLA.

Sample: cultured CD8+ T cells from PBMCs, taken from culture after CMV antigen stimulation. The source of this sequence is a human donor in good health (CMV status not recorded). Some clones in this sample may be carry-over from other donors' samples. The genes are TRBV7-6 and TRBJ1-4; D gene ambiguous. The CDR3 loop is CASSRDSGFNEKLFF. CDR3 bases: TGTGCCAGCAGCCGCGATTCGGGTTTCAATGAAAAACTGTTTTTT. Looking up the rest from reference TRBV7-6 and TRBJ1-4 gives the full variable domain: GAGVSQSPRYKVTKRGQDVALRCDPISGHVSLYWYRQALGQGPEFLTYFNYEAQQDKSGLPNDRFSAERPEGSISTLTIQRTEQRDSAMYRCASSRDSGFNEKLFFGSGTQLSVL.